This entry lists 26 T cell receptor beta chains sequenced from one sample in a study of T cells in tuberculosis (dated by TCRdb to the late 2010s). Library creation used the immunoSEQ multiplex PCR assay. The source is immuneACCESS, and TCRdb retained only in-frame sequences with V and J called. Part of the clones is not carried over; for the studies checked, unresolved V genes explain less than half of this, and the remainder is unexplained. The sample table shows tens of thousands of clones, and about 96% are seen once. The ten largest account for less than 8.5% of the sample. Sequencing was done on a sample of PBMCs. The source of these receptors is a donor between 10 and 35 years old with latent tuberculosis or without tuberculosis infection.

The V gene is TRBV27, the J gene TRBJ2-7, with a tentative D call TRBD2 (6 bases). With 3 bases removed from V and 4 bases from J, the gap between germline ends came to 13 bases. Germline V gives CDR1 MNHEY, CDR2 SMNVEV (reference sequence). The CDR3 sequence is 14 residues long. The CDR3 loop reads CASSFGAEGYEQYF. The CDR3 DNA is TGTGCCAGCAGTTTCGGAGCGGAGGGGTACGAGCAGTACTTC.

The chain couples TRBV19 to TRBJ2-1; TRBD2 aligns across 10 bases. This CDR3 spans 15 amino acids. The V segment lost 6 bases and the J segment 9 bases; nucleotides outside the gene matches: 11. CDR1 and CDR2 from the germline V gene are LNHDA and SQIVND (reference sequence). CDR3 DNA sequence: TGTGCCAGTAGGCCTAGCGGGGGAAAGAGAGGTGAGCAGTTCTTC. It is translated as CASRPSGGKRGEQFF.

The chain employs TRBV15 and TRBJ2-7; TRBD1 is a possible D gene (5 bases). V was clipped by 0 bases and J by 1 base, with 10 bases between them. There are 15 residues in the CDR3. Per germline, CDR1 LNHNV and CDR2 YYDKDF (reference sequence). The CDR3 DNA is TGTGCCACCAGCAGAGACCCTGACAGATCCTACGAGCAGTACTTC. Its translation is CATSRDPDRSYEQYF. Full variable domain (missing parts from reference TRBV15 and TRBJ2-7): DAMVIQNPRYQVTQFGKPVTLSCSQTLNHNVMYWYQQKSSQAPKLLFHYYDKDFNNEADTPDNFQSRRPNTSFCFLDIRSPGLGDTAMYLCATSRDPDRSYEQYFGPGTRLTVT.

The chain combines TRBV18 with TRBJ2-3, with D perhaps TRBD2 (6 bases). Trimming pared 3 bases from V and 0 bases from J, leaving 13 bases between. Germline V gene data show CDR1 as KGHSH and CDR2 as LQKENI. The CDR3 has 16 amino acids. The CDR3: CASSPRLASSTDTQYF. The CDR3 DNA reads TGTGCCAGCTCACCCAGGCTAGCGTCGAGCACAGATACGCAGTATTTT.

V usage is TRBV5-1 and J usage is TRBJ1-1, with unresolved D. This CDR3 spans 15 amino acids. V was clipped by 1 base and J by 0 bases, with 10 bases between them. Germline CDR1 SGHRS, CDR2 YFSETQ. CDR3 DNA sequence: TGCGCCAGCAGCTTGCTCGTAGATATGAACACTGAAGCTTTCTTT. It specifies CASSLLVDMNTEAFF.

The V call is TRBV6-1, the J call TRBJ1-1, with D perhaps TRBD1 (6 bases). The V and J ends lost 4 bases and 1 base respectively, with 13 bases between them. CDR1 and CDR2 (germline): MNHNS, SASEGT. The CDR3 is 15 residues long. CDR3 residues: CASSVNRVTNTEAFF. The CDR3 coding sequence is TGTGCCAGCAGTGTGAACAGGGTAACGAACACTGAAGCTTTCTTT.

The chain employs TRBV10-3 and TRBJ1-1; TRBD1 matches at 7 bases. Germline V CDR1 and CDR2: ENHRY, SYGVKD. The V and J ends lost 6 bases and 10 bases, in that order; junction bases with no gene match: 8. There are 12 residues in the CDR3. CDR3 sequence reads: CAISTDRVVAFF. The CDR3 DNA sequence: TGTGCCATCAGCACCGACAGGGTTGTAGCTTTCTTT.

V and J are TRBV30 and TRBJ1-2, with 8 bases that match TRBD1. The CDR3 consists of 15 residues. V gave up 2 bases and J gave up 5 bases; unmatched junction bases: 10. Germline V lookup: CDR1 GTSNPN, CDR2 SVGIG (reference sequence). The CDR3 loop reads CAWSTHRGLGYGYTF. CDR3 nucleotides: TGTGCCTGGAGTACTCACAGGGGGTTGGGATATGGCTACACCTTC.

The rearrangement uses TRBV5-4 and TRBJ2-7, with 11 bases matching TRBD1. Germline values: CDR1 SGHNT, CDR2 YYREEE (reference sequence). The CDR3 is made up of 15 amino acids. V was pared by 2 bases and J by 4 bases, with 5 bases of the junction left unmatched. DNA of the CDR3: TGTGCCAGCAGCTTACCGGGACAGGGGGTTTACGAGCAGTACTTC. Translated: CASSLPGQGVYEQYF.

The V call is TRBV5-1, the J call TRBJ2-1; TRBD2 agrees at 7 bases. The CDR3 is 15 residues long. V lost 5 bases to trimming and J lost 1 base; unmatched junction nucleotides: 6. From germline, CDR1 is SGHRS and CDR2 YFSETQ. CDR3 region: CASRSGTTSYNEQFF. The CDR3 region has the DNA TGCGCCAGCAGGTCCGGGACTACTTCCTACAATGAGCAGTTCTTC.

The V call is TRBV6-1, the J call TRBJ1-3, with 7 nucleotides matching TRBD1. V shed 7 bases, J shed 0 bases, and the junction held 6 bases outside the gene matches. This CDR3 contains 15 residues. Germline V CDR1 and CDR2: MNHNS, SASEGT. This CDR3 reads CASMRDSFSGNTIYF. In nucleotides, the CDR3 is TGTGCCAGCATGAGGGACAGCTTCTCTGGAAACACCATATATTTT.

The chain recombines TRBV4-1 with TRBJ1-1; D is perhaps TRBD1 (5 bases). The V gene lost 3 bases and the J gene lost 4 bases, with 12 bases spanning the gap. The CDR3 extends over 14 amino acids. Germline loops: CDR1 MGHRA, CDR2 YSYEKL. CDR3 coding DNA: TGCGCCAGCAGCCAGATTCAGGGTAGCACTGAAGCTTTCTTT. Translation: CASSQIQGSTEAFF.

The chain combines TRBV6-1 with TRBJ1-1; D gene uncertain. Germline-derived CDR1 and CDR2 are MNHNS and SASEGT. V was cut by 6 bases and J by 0 bases, with 5 bases left in between. CDR3 size: 12 residues. CDR3 residues: CASSTLNTEAFF. DNA for the CDR3: TGTGCCAGCAGCACACTGAACACTGAAGCTTTCTTT.

This chain links TRBV2 with TRBJ2-2; TRBD1 matches 7 bases. The CDR3 runs to 17 residues. CDR1 is SNHLY and CDR2 is FYNNEI in the germline V gene. V was pared by 3 bases and J by 3 bases, with 10 bases of the junction left unmatched. CDR3 nucleotides: TGTGCCAGCAGTGATCGGGACGACAGGGATGACACCGGGGAGCTGTTTTTT. Protein product: CASSDRDDRDDTGELFF.

This sequence joins TRBV30 and TRBJ1-2; D may be TRBD1 (5 bases). The V end was cut by 4 bases, the J end by 8 bases, with 29 bases between. The length of the CDR3 is 17 residues. CDR1 is GTSNPN, CDR2 SVGIG, per germline (reference sequence). The CDR3 DNA is TGTGCCTGGACCTGGGGCACGATCTCCTCTCTGGTTGGGGGCTACACCTTC. Translated, it gives CAWTWGTISSLVGGYTF.

This chain uses TRBV5-6 with TRBJ2-1; TRBD1 agrees at 8 bases. V gave up 1 base and J gave up 9 bases; unmatched junction bases: 6. Germline V gives CDR1 SGHDT, CDR2 YYEEEE. This CDR3 has 14 residues. DNA for the CDR3: TGTGCCAGCAGCTTGCGACAGGGGTTGGGTGAGCAGTTCTTC. Its protein is CASSLRQGLGEQFF. The variable domain in full, completed from reference TRBV5-6 and TRBJ2-1, reads DAGVTQSPTHLIKTRGQQVTLRCSPKSGHDTVSWYQQALGQGPQFIFQYYEEEERQRGNFPDRFSGHQFPNYSSELNVNALLLGDSALYLCASSLRQGLGEQFFGPGTRLTVL.

The chain combines TRBV14 with TRBJ1-6; TRBD1 matches at 7 bases. This CDR3 is 13 amino acids long. The germline gives CDR1 SGHDN, CDR2 FVKESK. Unmatched junction bases numbered 5, after V lost 2 bases and J lost 13 bases. CDR3 in amino acids: CASSQPRQGPLHF. The CDR3 nucleotides read TGTGCCAGCAGCCAACCCCGACAGGGCCCCCTCCACTTT.

V usage is TRBV6-4 and J usage is TRBJ1-1; D call uncertain. The V end lost 5 bases, the J end lost 1 base, and 11 bases lay between the germline ends. CDR1 and CDR2 (germline): MRHNA, SNTAGT. The CDR3 loop spans 14 amino acids. CDR3 protein: CASSRDTANTEAFF. The CDR3 coding sequence is TGTGCCAGCAGTCGAGACACGGCGAACACTGAAGCTTTCTTT.

J is TRBJ2-2 and V is TRBV11-1; D may be TRBD1 (6 bases). The germline V gene has CDR1 SGHAT and CDR2 FQDESV (reference sequence). V was pared by 4 bases and J by 5 bases, with 17 bases between. There are 16 residues in the CDR3. The CDR3 coding sequence is TGTGCCAGCAGCTACCCTAAAGGGGGAGTAACCGGGGAGCTGTTTTTT. As protein: CASSYPKGGVTGELFF.

The CDR3 DNA reads as TGTGCCAGCAGTGCGCGGGACAGTGGGACCTACGAGCAGTACTTC. Its protein is CASSARDSGTYEQYF. The chain recombines TRBV28 with TRBJ2-7, with a possible D match to TRBD1 (7 bases). The V end lost 5 bases, the J end lost 2 bases, and 16 bases lay between the germline ends. This CDR3 has 15 amino acids. Germline CDR1 MDHEN, CDR2 SYDVKM.

This chain joins TRBV29-1 and TRBJ1-1, with a possible D match to TRBD1 (6 bases). The germline gives CDR1 SQVTM, CDR2 ANQGSEA. V was trimmed by 8 bases and J by 7 bases, leaving 14 bases between them. The CDR3 runs 11 residues. CDR3 in DNA: TGCAGCACCAACCGGGACATTGAAGCTTTCTTT. Translated, it gives CSTNRDIEAFF. Complete variable domain (other parts from reference TRBV29-1 and TRBJ1-1): SAVISQKPSRDICQRGTSLTIQCQVDSQVTMMFWYRQQPGQSLTLIATANQGSEATYESGFVIDKFPISRPNLTFSTLTVSNMSPEDSSIYLCSTNRDIEAFFGQGTRLTVV.

The rearrangement links TRBV2 to TRBJ1-2; 7 nucleotides match TRBD1. The V segment lost 7 bases and the J segment 4 bases; nucleotides outside the gene matches: 6. The CDR3 runs 13 residues. Germline V gene data show CDR1 as SNHLY and CDR2 as FYNNEI. DNA of the CDR3: TGTGCCAGCACGGGGGACAGCCTCTATGGCTACACCTTC. It specifies CASTGDSLYGYTF. The full variable domain, with the rest looked up from reference TRBV2 and TRBJ1-2, is EPEVTQTPSHQVTQMGQEVILRCVPISNHLYFYWYRQILGQKVEFLVSFYNNEISEKSEIFDDQFSVERPDGSNFTLKIRSTKLEDSAMYFCASTGDSLYGYTFGSGTRLTVV.

The chain recombines TRBV7-9 with TRBJ2-7; D might be TRBD2 (6 bases). Looked up from germline, CDR1 is SEHNR and CDR2 is FQNEAQ (reference sequence). The CDR3 loop spans 16 amino acids. V lost 1 base to trimming and J lost 4 bases, with 17 bases between them. The CDR3, as DNA: TGTGCCAGCAGCTTAGGGCACGGGACTCCAAGGTACGAGCAGTACTTC. Its translation is CASSLGHGTPRYEQYF.

V gene TRBV6-5 combines with J gene TRBJ1-1; D possibly corresponds to TRBD1 (5 bases). Trimming cost V 0 bases and J 0 bases, with 11 bases left between them. Germline CDR1 reads MNHEY; CDR2 reads SVGAGI. This CDR3 has 16 residues. In DNA, the CDR3 is TGTGCCAGCAGTTACTCTACAGGACGAATGAACACTGAAGCTTTCTTT. Encoded protein: CASSYSTGRMNTEAFF.

The chain uses TRBV7-2 and TRBJ2-7; D gene uncertain. Germline V lookup: CDR1 SGHTA, CDR2 FQGNSA. The ends were cut back, 5 bases at V and 6 bases at J, with 11 bases in the middle. The CDR3 spans 12 residues. The CDR3 protein is CASSIPPVEQYF. In DNA form, the CDR3 reads TGTGCCAGCAGCATTCCCCCCGTCGAGCAGTACTTC.

The V call is TRBV4-1, the J call TRBJ1-2; TRBD1 is a possible D gene (6 bases). Trimming removed 4 bases at V and 3 bases at J, with 18 bases between. This CDR3 is built from 16 residues. CDR1 and CDR2 from the germline V gene are MGHRA and YSYEKL. The CDR3: CASSPPRTEVYYGYTF. The CDR3 DNA is TGCGCCAGCAGCCCCCCCAGGACAGAGGTGTACTATGGCTACACCTTC.